This T cell receptor beta chain is drawn from a study of cytomegalovirus exposure and HLA in healthy donors (dated 2017 in TCRdb). Background on the whole study: An earlier analysis of 550 to 700 of the donors reported 250 to 300 Gb of sequence data and some 100 million unique TCR beta sequences from some 180 million T cells. Roughly 300 gigabases of sequencing data and 70 million to 100 million unique TCR sequences were included in an early release covering under 650 HLA-typed donors. Of the roughly 410 genotyped donors, 80% to 90% were placed in the genetic ancestry cluster associated with self-reported Caucasian donors. The study aimed to test whether cataloging public T cell receptors could reveal signatures of past pathogen exposure. The study profiled the T cell repertoires of around 700 subjects by immunosequencing and related them to cytomegalovirus serostatus. A separate validation cohort of 90 to 150 different subjects was used in addition to the roughly 620-subject first cohort. High-throughput TCR immunosequencing, statistical association of individual TCRs with disease status, and machine learning were combined to predict cytomegalovirus infection status. To study patterns of TCR occurrence, a later analysis re-analyzed previously published TCR beta repertoires from 650 to 750 donors and added high-resolution HLA genotyping. In the later analysis, no new phenotypic data were used to find candidate immune exposures; instead, reliance was placed on TCR beta sequences and their occurrence across donors. To decide whether each TCR beta V gene segment behaved as functional or pseudogenic, an earlier analysis of approximately 600 of the donors relied on high-throughput TCR beta sequencing. Donor age, sex, ethnicity and CMV serostatus were compiled together with the repertoire data. A later genetic analysis took genome-wide SNP genotypes for about three fifths of the 666 donors and used that subset as a discovery cohort. All discovery cohort repertoires had been generated using a single sequencing platform. Both class I and class II loci were covered by HLA typing, at four-digit resolution. The number of donors typed differed by locus, with about 629-630 for A, B, C, DRB1 and DQB1, more than 500 for DQA1, 600 to 610 for DPA1, and 450 to 480 for DPB1. Five DR-DQ haplotypes were treated as single units for association and clustering because of strong linkage in the cohort. Among roughly 400 genotyped donors of the cohort, an average of around 240,000 unique TCR beta nucleotide sequences was sequenced per donor, of which 15% to 20% were non-productive.

Turning to this clone: Which antigen it targets is not known. Qualities for individual bases were not recorded, and no much larger clone is one base off.

The cohort was made up of approximately 700 healthy bone marrow donors. Cohort members were all nominally healthy when sampled, although unrecorded immune exposures were likely present. The donor tested CMV seronegative and was one of the 352 seronegative cohort members. A peripheral blood sample was provided by each donor, and peripheral blood mononuclear cells were used for TCR beta sequencing. The Qiagen DNeasy Blood Extraction Kit was used to extract genomic DNA from the blood cell samples. Inclusive of the bounding cysteine and phenylalanine, the CDR3 is 15 residues long. Left in the record is the CDR3 DNA by itself, 45 bases read in frame from the first base. The germline V gene sets CDR1 to SQVTM and CDR2 to ANQGSEA. V lost 0 bases and J lost 0 bases; the stretch between them is 12 bases long. Here is what the overall study found, with its caveats: CMV serostatus was the only immune exposure information available for the cohort. The earlier analysis of 587 of the donors excluded around 17 rarely observed V segments, including chromosome 9 orphons, because counts were too low. Correlated functional status among segregating V segments might reflect linkage disequilibrium, but an unknown experimental factor could not be ruled out. A later analysis associated about 17,000 TCR beta sequences with specific HLA alleles at a false discovery rate of 0.05. According to a later analysis, most CMV-associated TCR beta chains appeared to be HLA-restricted, and the HLA associations seemed to be driven largely by CMV exposure. When HLA alleles, especially DR and DQ, strongly co-occurred, attributing TCR associations to individual alleles was difficult. The authors suggested that the approach could potentially be extended to other disease states and immunological phenotypes. Three of the identified cytomegalovirus-associated TCR beta chains were confirmed in vitro to be specific for cytomegalovirus antigens. Across donors, most TCR sequences were observed very rarely, whereas some public TCRs were present in many individuals. Presence/absence analyses assumed roughly uniform sequencing depth across donors, an assumption that may not hold. In an earlier analysis of under 600 of the donors, most TCR beta V segments were observed in productive rearrangements about 90% or about 30% of the time, broadly matching IMGT annotations. A later genetic analysis associated a missense DCLRE1C variant with V-gene and J-gene trimming of TCR beta chains, and an independent cohort replicated the association. According to a later genetic analysis, donors in an Asian-associated ancestry cluster had fewer N-insertions in productive TCRs than the roughly 670-donor mean. In a later analysis, TCR association rates were found to vary across HLA loci, with the most associated TCRs seen for DRB1 alleles and the fewest for HLA-C alleles. Because HLA typing was missing for some donors at each locus, association tests included only the typed subset. In the study, some 180 TCR beta chains were listed as associated with cytomegalovirus. A cluster of highly shared sequence variants was judged likely to represent a technical artifact of the sequencing pipeline. The cohort was sequenced for TCR beta chains only, and without alpha or paired-chain data the features that could be detected were limited. Cytomegalovirus status was reported to be diagnosed by the classifier with high specificity and sensitivity in both the original and validation cohorts. A further reported finding was that TCR beta sequences accurately predicted the HLA-A and HLA-B alleles for most subjects in the first cohort. Several of the top co-occurrence clusters appeared to be linked to parvovirus B19, influenza, CMV and Epstein-Barr virus, according to a later analysis. In a later analysis, HLA-associated TCR beta chains were found to be more clonally expanded and to have lower generation probabilities than equally common non-associated chains. Some IMGT-functional V segments, including TRBV6-2 and TRBV6-3, could not be told apart with the 87-base-pair reads, so those segments were excluded.

Library prep was done by the immunoSEQ multiplex PCR assay. For the multiplex PCR, a mixture combining 60 forward primers for TCR Vbeta segments and 13 reverse primers for TCR Jbeta segments was used. A multiplex PCR assay on genomic DNA amplified the CDR3 region of rearranged TCR beta genes. Amplified TCR beta libraries were sequenced as 87-base-pair reads on the Illumina HiSeq System. In the source study's methods: In a later analysis, roughly 80 million unique TCR beta chains were counted across the roughly 670 repertoires, and roughly 11 million of these chains were shared by at least two donors. A nearest-neighbor algorithm error-corrected the raw reads and collapsed the reads into unique sequences, merging closely related sequences to remove PCR and sequencing errors. V, D and J gene segments were assigned by aligning CDR3 sequences to IMGT reference sequences. Each retained sequence needed at least a six-nucleotide match to both a V gene segment and a J gene segment. Rearrangements were classified as productive when the CDR3 lacked stop codons and remained in frame with V and J, and all other rearrangements were classified as non-productive. CDR3 was defined according to IMGT convention as the region running from the second conserved V-encoded cysteine to the conserved J-encoded phenylalanine. In an earlier analysis of roughly 610 of the donors, sequences lacking an unambiguous match to a single V gene segment were excluded. In an earlier analysis of approximately 500 of the donors, a V segment was called functional when productive rearrangements were above 56.7%, and segregating when the standard deviation between donors exceeded 5%. A statistical classification framework was built to diagnose cytomegalovirus status from the catalog of TCR beta chain sequences. V and J gene assignment, in a later analysis, came from comparing TCR nucleotide sequences with IMGT/GENE-DB human TR gene sequences. Using the TCRdist pipeline, a later analysis assigned CDR3 sequences along with most-parsimonious VDJ recombination scenarios. In a later analysis, every TCR beta chain was defined by the combination of its CDR3 amino acid sequence and its V-gene family, and reads without a unique V-gene family were dropped. A later analysis removed 550 to 650 highly shared, low-generation-probability nucleotide sequences to deal with suspected cross-contamination and a sequencing artifact. A later analysis calculated a clonal expansion index for each public chain from normalized within-repertoire ranks of inferred template counts. A later analysis computed generation probabilities with a VDJ recombination model fitted to out-of-frame rearrangements, and checked the results against IGoR. In a later analysis, hypergeometric tests were used to score TCR-TCR, TCR-HLA and TCR-CMV co-occurrence, with a repertoire-size bias correction applied to TCR pairs. To estimate false discovery rates, a later analysis permuted the HLA or CMV assignments 20 times. In a later analysis, co-occurring TCRs were grouped using DBSCAN, with TCRdist sequence similarity added in when clustering inside HLA-allele-positive subsets. Co-occurrence clustering excluded repertoires with fewer than 30,000 or more than 120,000 public chains, plus five with anomalous nucleotide sharing. Here the immuneACCESS table is served through TCRdb, limited to in-frame sequences with V and J called. Missing clones are a known gap in these copies; in checked studies unresolved V genes cover under half, and the rest lacks a known reason. The DNA was the basis for D and trimming; V, J and clone size are from that table. Across this sample there are about 94,000 clones, with 50% to 75% seen only once. The leading ten clones occupy 3% to 5% of the sample.

The receptor's source is a young man in good health and CMV-seronegative. Sequenced sample: PBMCs. The rearranged segments are TRBV29-1 and TRBJ2-7; a tentative D match to TRBD2 spans 5 bases. For the CDR3, the sequence is CSVEDWDSVSYEQYF. The DNA reads as follows: TGCAGCGTTGAAGATTGGGATAGCGTCTCCTACGAGCAGTACTTC.